This T cell receptor beta chain was identified in a study of regulatory T cells in long-lasting Graves disease. About the research overall: Antithyroid drug exposure in newly diagnosed Graves' patients had lasted under 3 months.

V was clipped by 0 bases and J by 0 bases, with 17 bases between them. From germline, CDR1 is DFQATT and CDR2 SNEGSKA (reference sequence). The CDR3 is 17 residues long. The TCR beta library used iRepertoire HTBI primers with Arm-PCR amplification of CDR3. TCRdb reprocessed the multiplex PCR reads via MiXCR and lists one record per CDR3 protein. The data hold over 200,000 distinct CDR3 sequences, with 15% to 20% observed a single time. Study-wide results and caveats: Preferential use of TRBV28, TRBJ1-2 and TRBJ2-5 was seen in persistent disease.

Specified time point: newly diagnosed GD, antithyroid drugs for less than 3 months. RNA from PBMCs was the source of the TCR library. The patients were drawn from one endocrinology department in Xi'an, China. This clonotype has ten or more counts. Its matching antigen is unknown. Sample: peripheral blood mononuclear cells (PBMCs), taken at new diagnosis, from a patient treated with antithyroid drugs. The receptor was derived from a female donor with Graves disease. The genes are TRBV20-1 and TRBJ1-1; no clear D gene. The CDR3 DNA sequence: TGCAGTGCTAGAGATGGGTCGCCCCTAACCCTGAACACTGAAGCTTTCTTT. Protein product: CSARDGSPLTLNTEAFF.